Here is one T cell receptor (beta chain) with its context. Original processing notes: The assay estimated nucleated cells by amplifying reference gene primers. The repertoire was sequenced with immunoSEQ multiplex PCR; TCRdb's copy has only in-frame clones and lacks some. That table is the source of V, J and clone size, and D and trimming were worked out from the DNA. Of 85,000 to 100,000 clones listed, less than 90% are singletons. This sample is part of a study of blood T cell repertoires in COVID-19. At the level of the study: Researchers got acute and convalescent COVID-19 samples from the United States, Italy and Spain. T cells, B-cell-depleted T cells, or PBMCs provided the cDNA or gDNA that served as material.

V was clipped by 4 bases and J by 3 bases, with 11 bases between them. CDR1 and CDR2 from the germline V gene are SGHDT and YYEEEE. The CDR3 spans 14 residues. Sequenced material: peripheral blood. This chain connects TRBV5-6 to TRBJ1-5; perhaps TRBD1 as D (5 bases). This TCR came from a man aged 60 to 75 with acute or convalescent COVID-19. In DNA, the CDR3 is TGTGCCAGCAGCCAGGGCACTAACAATCAGCCCCAGCATTTT. This sequence encodes CASSQGTNNQPQHF.